This entry lists 26 T cell receptor beta chains sequenced from one sample in a study of shared clonotypes between healthy human individuals. The table came from immunoSEQ multiplex PCR; TCRdb's copy has only in-frame clones and leaves some out. The sample carries 2 million to 2.5 million clones, under 97% recorded once. Sequenced input: naive CD4+ T cells sorted from blood. The subset denotes: CD45RA+ positively selected. These receptors came from a man aged 18 to 30 in good health.

This chain joins TRBV6-5 and TRBJ1-3; the D gene is possibly TRBD1 (6 bases). The ends were cut back, 7 bases at V and 4 bases at J, with 14 bases in the middle. Germline CDR1 is MNHEY and CDR2 is SVGAGI. The CDR3 is 14 residues long. The DNA for the CDR3 is TGTGCCAGCAAACAAGGGGGAACCGGAAACACCATATATTTT. It is translated as CASKQGGTGNTIYF.

This clone was seen only once. The rearrangement uses TRBV10-3 and TRBJ1-6; the match to TRBD1 covers 8 bases. Germline V gene lookup returns CDR1 ENHRY and CDR2 SYGVKD. Losses at the gene ends were 10 bases for V and 15 bases for J; bases not matched to a gene: 14. CDR3 length equals 13 residues. The DNA for the CDR3 is TGTGCCACCGCGGACAGGGAAAACCAAGACCTCCACTTT. It yields the protein CATADRENQDLHF.

This CDR3 reads CASHRQGLVQETQYF. The CDR3 coding sequence is TGTGCCAGCCATAGACAGGGGTTGGTCCAAGAGACCCAGTACTTC. This chain joins TRBV2 and TRBJ2-5, with TRBD1 matching 8 bases. The V segment lost 8 bases and the J segment 1 base; nucleotides outside the gene matches: 9. The germline CDR1 and CDR2 sequences are SNHLY and FYNNEI. The CDR3 runs 15 residues.

The table lists this clone with a count of one. The gene calls are TRBV6-5 and TRBJ2-7; D is unresolved. Germline CDR1 MNHEY, CDR2 SVGAGI. V was clipped by 2 bases and J by 6 bases, with 5 bases between them. The CDR3 is made up of 11 amino acids. The CDR3 DNA reads TGTGCCAGCAGTTACCAGACCGAGCAGTACTTC. This sequence encodes CASSYQTEQYF.

The table lists this clone with a few counts. The rearrangement uses TRBV6-1 and TRBJ1-2; tentative D call: TRBD1 (5 bases). Trimming stripped 1 base from V and 0 bases from J, with 6 bases between. Looked up from germline, CDR1 is MNHNS and CDR2 is SASEGT. The length of the CDR3 is 14 residues. CDR3 protein: CASSEGTPNYGYTF. In DNA form, the CDR3 reads TGTGCCAGCAGTGAAGGGACACCTAACTATGGCTACACCTTC.

In DNA, the CDR3 is TGTGCCAGCTCACCGACCGGACAGTTTAACTATGGCTACACCTTC. Its protein product is CASSPTGQFNYGYTF. V usage is TRBV18 and J usage is TRBJ1-2, with TRBD1 as a possible D gene (6 bases). This CDR3 contains 15 residues. CDR1 KGHSH and CDR2 LQKENI come from the germline V gene. V shed 3 bases and J shed 1 base, with 12 bases lying between them.

The J gene is TRBJ2-7, the V gene TRBV6-5; 7 nucleotides match TRBD2. This CDR3 has 15 amino acids. Germline V gives CDR1 MNHEY, CDR2 SVGAGI. Trimming took 6 bases from V and 0 from J; bases not matched to a gene: 8. The CDR3 DNA follows: TGTGCCAGCAGCCCCGCTGGCGGGAGCTCCTACGAGCAGTACTTC. It translates to CASSPAGGSSYEQYF.

The chain links TRBV6-1 to TRBJ2-7; tentative D call: TRBD2 (7 bases). V dropped 2 bases and J dropped 6 bases, with 11 bases sitting between them. Per the germline V gene, CDR1 is MNHNS and CDR2 is SASEGT. The CDR3 sequence is 13 residues long. The CDR3 DNA reads as TGTGCCAGCAGTGAATCCGGGGGGCTCGAGCAGTACTTC. As protein: CASSESGGLEQYF.

As for this clone: This specimen includes other DNA sequences encoding the same CDR3. The V gene is TRBV10-3, the J gene TRBJ1-3; D perhaps matches TRBD1 (6 bases). The germline gives CDR1 ENHRY, CDR2 SYGVKD. Trimming cost V 10 bases and J 1 base, with 11 bases left between them. This CDR3 has 13 residues. Written as DNA, the CDR3 is TGTGCCACGACGGGGGCTTCTGGAAACACCATATATTTT. Its translation is CATTGASGNTIYF.

The chain links TRBV6-5 to TRBJ2-7; TRBD1 aligns across 8 bases. V gave up 7 bases and J gave up 3 bases; unmatched junction bases: 8. Germline V gene lookup returns CDR1 MNHEY and CDR2 SVGAGI. The CDR3 length is 14 residues. The CDR3: CASTRTGSRYEQYF. The CDR3 DNA is TGTGCCAGCACGCGGACAGGGTCCCGCTACGAGCAGTACTTC.

CDR3 nucleotide sequence: TGTGCCAGTAGTATAGAGAAAACGAACACCGGGGAGCTGTTTTTT. It translates to CASSIEKTNTGELFF. This rearrangement joins TRBV19 to TRBJ2-2; D is undetermined. Per germline, CDR1 LNHDA and CDR2 SQIVND (reference sequence). Trimming took 0 bases from V and 0 from J, leaving 5 bases between them. This CDR3 has 15 amino acids.

As to this clone: Other DNA variants within this sample encode the same CDR3. The rearrangement joins TRBV5-1 to TRBJ1-1, with D unresolved. Germline CDR1 reads SGHRS; CDR2 reads YFSETQ. Trimming removed 0 bases at V and 1 base at J, with 7 bases between. CDR3 length: 14 amino acids. CDR3 sequence reads: CASSLGAANTEAFF. CDR3 in DNA: TGCGCCAGCAGCTTGGGCGCAGCGAACACTGAAGCTTTCTTT.

The chain joins TRBV5-1 to TRBJ2-7, with TRBD1 as a possible D gene (5 bases). With 4 bases removed from V and 0 bases from J, the gap between germline ends came to 11 bases. The CDR3 consists of 14 residues. Germline V CDR1 and CDR2: SGHRS, YFSETQ. The CDR3 coding sequence is TGCGCCAGCAGCATAATGACAGTCTCCTACGAGCAGTACTTC. Translation gives CASSIMTVSYEQYF.

The chain employs TRBV14 and TRBJ2-7, with a weak D call TRBD2 (5 bases). V dropped 2 bases and J dropped 4 bases, with 12 bases sitting between them. Germline V gene lookup returns CDR1 SGHDN and CDR2 FVKESK. The CDR3 runs 14 residues. The CDR3 loop is CASSQRRWEYEQYF. CDR3 nucleotides: TGTGCCAGCAGCCAAAGGCGCTGGGAGTACGAGCAGTACTTC.

The V and J genes are TRBV10-1 and TRBJ1-3; D is perhaps TRBD1 (5 bases). Germline V CDR1 and CDR2: WNHNN, SYGVQD (reference sequence). Trimming took 3 bases from V and 0 from J, leaving 9 bases between them. This CDR3 comprises 15 residues. The CDR3 nucleotides read TGCGCCAGCAGTGACGGGGGAAGCTCTGGAAACACCATATATTTT. Translation gives CASSDGGSSGNTIYF.

As DNA, the CDR3 is TGTGCCAGCAGTTTAGACGGGAGGGCCACATACTTC. This gives the protein CASSLDGRATYF. The chain couples TRBV27 to TRBJ2-4, with 8 bases matching TRBD2. V lost 2 bases and J lost 16; bases outside the gene matches: 7. The CDR3 runs to 12 residues. Per the germline V gene, CDR1 is MNHEY and CDR2 is SMNVEV (reference sequence).

The V call is TRBV30, the J call TRBJ1-1; D not certain. The V gene lost 4 bases and the J gene lost 0 bases, with 9 bases spanning the gap. CDR3 size: 13 residues. CDR1 is GTSNPN and CDR2 is SVGIG in the germline V gene (reference sequence). The CDR3 nucleotides are TGTGCCTGGACCGCCGAAATGAACACTGAAGCTTTCTTT. It specifies CAWTAEMNTEAFF.

The chain is built from TRBV29-1 and TRBJ2-3, with D unclear. The CDR3 is 14 amino acids. The V and J ends lost 6 bases and 0 bases respectively, with 13 bases between them. Germline loops: CDR1 SQVTM, CDR2 ANQGSEA. DNA of the CDR3: TGCAGCGTCAACACGGACGATAGCACAGATACGCAGTATTTT. It codes for CSVNTDDSTDTQYF.

The J gene is TRBJ2-3, the V gene TRBV27; D gene ambiguous. V gave up 1 base and J gave up 9 bases, with 14 bases separating them. Germline V gene data show CDR1 as MNHEY and CDR2 as SMNVEV (reference sequence). This CDR3 has 14 residues. In DNA form, the CDR3 reads TGTGCCAGCAGTTTATGGCCAGAAACAAGGACGCAGTATTTT. Protein sequence: CASSLWPETRTQYF.

This chain joins TRBV2 and TRBJ1-5; possible D gene TRBD1, 6 bases. The V end lost 2 bases, the J end lost 6 bases, and 11 bases lay between the germline ends. Germline CDR1 is SNHLY and CDR2 is FYNNEI. CDR3 length: 14 residues. CDR3 sequence reads: CASSETGSPQPQHF. DNA of the CDR3: TGTGCCAGCAGTGAAACAGGGAGCCCTCAGCCCCAGCATTTT.

This chain uses TRBV25-1 with TRBJ1-1; 10 bases fit TRBD1. Germline V gene sequence: CDR1 MGHDK, CDR2 SYGVNS. The trim removed 7 bases at V and 6 bases at J, leaving 8 bases unmatched. This CDR3 comprises 14 residues. The chain's CDR3 is CASTSDRGPAEAFF. The CDR3, as DNA: TGTGCCAGCACCTCCGACAGGGGGCCTGCTGAAGCTTTCTTT.

The rearrangement uses TRBV7-2 and TRBJ2-5; D not resolved. V lost 7 bases, J lost 4 bases, and 13 bases lay in between. The CDR3 runs to 13 residues. Germline-derived CDR1 and CDR2 are SGHTA and FQGNSA. CDR3 DNA sequence: TGTGCCAGCACCCCGGGTAGCCCAGAGACCCAGTACTTC. Its protein product is CASTPGSPETQYF.

V and J are TRBV6-1 and TRBJ2-7; no clear D gene. The germline V and J ends were trimmed by 7 bases and 0 bases, with 13 bases remaining between them. The CDR3 contains 14 residues. CDR1 and CDR2 (germline): MNHNS, SASEGT. The DNA for the CDR3 is TGTGCCAGCATTCCCCTCTTCAGCTCCTACGAGCAGTACTTC. Translation: CASIPLFSSYEQYF.

The rearrangement links TRBV18 to TRBJ2-4; D is tentatively TRBD1 or TRBD2 (5 bases each). Germline CDR1 and CDR2: KGHSH and LQKENI. Trimming shortened V by 3 bases and J by 2 bases, and 20 bases separated the two germline ends. The CDR3 is made up of 18 amino acids. CDR3 in DNA: TGTGCCAGCTCACCCCGCCAGGTCCAAGAGGGGTCCAAAAACATTCAGTACTTC. This translates into CASSPRQVQEGSKNIQYF. Variable domain in full (rest from reference TRBV18 and TRBJ2-4): NAGVMQNPRHLVRRRGQEARLRCSPMKGHSHVYWYRQLPEEGLKFMVYLQKENIIDESGMPKERFSAEFPKEGPSILRIQQVVRGDSAAYFCASSPRQVQEGSKNIQYFGAGTRLSVL.

V is TRBV19 and J is TRBJ2-7; the match to TRBD2 covers 14 bases. Looked up from germline, CDR1 is LNHDA and CDR2 is SQIVND (reference sequence). Trimming cost V 5 bases and J 6 bases; bases outside gene matches: 6. CDR3 length: 15 amino acids. CDR3 nucleotide sequence: TGTGCCAGTAGTGAGGGACTAGCGGGAGTCTCCGAGCAGTACTTC. This gives the protein CASSEGLAGVSEQYF.

The chain combines TRBV5-8 with TRBJ1-2, with D perhaps TRBD1 (5 bases). CDR3 length: 15 amino acids. V was trimmed by 4 bases and J by 3 bases, leaving 16 bases between them. Germline-derived CDR1 and CDR2 are SGHTS and YDEGEE. The CDR3 bases are TGTGCCAGCAGCCGGGGGAGGGGCATGGACTATGGCTACACCTTC. Its translation: CASSRGRGMDYGYTF.